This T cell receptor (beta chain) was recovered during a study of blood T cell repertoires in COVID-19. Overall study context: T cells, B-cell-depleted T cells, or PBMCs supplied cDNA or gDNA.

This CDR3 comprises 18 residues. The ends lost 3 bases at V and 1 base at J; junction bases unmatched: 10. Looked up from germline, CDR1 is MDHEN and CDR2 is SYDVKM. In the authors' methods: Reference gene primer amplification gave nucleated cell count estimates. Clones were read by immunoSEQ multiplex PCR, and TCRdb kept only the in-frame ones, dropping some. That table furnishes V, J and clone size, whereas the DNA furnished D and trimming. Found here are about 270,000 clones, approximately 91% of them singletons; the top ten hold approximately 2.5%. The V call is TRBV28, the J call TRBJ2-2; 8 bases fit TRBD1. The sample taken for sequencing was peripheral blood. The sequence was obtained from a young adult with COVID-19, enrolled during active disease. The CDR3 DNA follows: TGTGCCAGCAGTTTGTCATTCTCGGACAGGGAGAACACCGGGGAGCTGTTTTTT. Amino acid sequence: CASSLSFSDRENTGELFF.